This entry describes one T cell receptor (beta chain). Antigen unknown. The data belong to a study of T cells expressing NK-cell markers. In the study overall: All TCR beta repertoires analysed originated from sorted CD3+CD56+NKG2C+, CD3+CD56+NKG2C- and CD3+CD56-NKG2C+ T cells. Seven HCMV-seropositive donors and one seronegative donor made up the eight sequenced donors.

Study-level findings and limits: There were a handful of donors in whom these clonotypes also led the CD3+CD56-NKG2C+ fraction.

Making the TCR beta cDNA relied on 5'RACE template switching with UMIs. TCRdb re-analyzed the 5' RACE reads; it lists each CDR3 protein once, without DNA. This sample contains about 440,000 distinct CDR3 sequences. The V gene's germline CDR1 is PRHDT and CDR2 FYEKMQ (reference sequence). The CDR3 is 15 amino acids. Sequencing was done on a sample of blood T cells: a sorted CD56 or NKG2C T cell subset, CD4+ or CD8+ T cells, or bulk PBMC T cells (not recorded which). The TCR originated in a woman aged 18-70 years in good health. The V and J genes are TRBV13 and TRBJ2-7; TCRdb proposes TRBD2, but this gene call is untestable without DNA. CDR3 loop: CASSFFSGSTYEQYF.